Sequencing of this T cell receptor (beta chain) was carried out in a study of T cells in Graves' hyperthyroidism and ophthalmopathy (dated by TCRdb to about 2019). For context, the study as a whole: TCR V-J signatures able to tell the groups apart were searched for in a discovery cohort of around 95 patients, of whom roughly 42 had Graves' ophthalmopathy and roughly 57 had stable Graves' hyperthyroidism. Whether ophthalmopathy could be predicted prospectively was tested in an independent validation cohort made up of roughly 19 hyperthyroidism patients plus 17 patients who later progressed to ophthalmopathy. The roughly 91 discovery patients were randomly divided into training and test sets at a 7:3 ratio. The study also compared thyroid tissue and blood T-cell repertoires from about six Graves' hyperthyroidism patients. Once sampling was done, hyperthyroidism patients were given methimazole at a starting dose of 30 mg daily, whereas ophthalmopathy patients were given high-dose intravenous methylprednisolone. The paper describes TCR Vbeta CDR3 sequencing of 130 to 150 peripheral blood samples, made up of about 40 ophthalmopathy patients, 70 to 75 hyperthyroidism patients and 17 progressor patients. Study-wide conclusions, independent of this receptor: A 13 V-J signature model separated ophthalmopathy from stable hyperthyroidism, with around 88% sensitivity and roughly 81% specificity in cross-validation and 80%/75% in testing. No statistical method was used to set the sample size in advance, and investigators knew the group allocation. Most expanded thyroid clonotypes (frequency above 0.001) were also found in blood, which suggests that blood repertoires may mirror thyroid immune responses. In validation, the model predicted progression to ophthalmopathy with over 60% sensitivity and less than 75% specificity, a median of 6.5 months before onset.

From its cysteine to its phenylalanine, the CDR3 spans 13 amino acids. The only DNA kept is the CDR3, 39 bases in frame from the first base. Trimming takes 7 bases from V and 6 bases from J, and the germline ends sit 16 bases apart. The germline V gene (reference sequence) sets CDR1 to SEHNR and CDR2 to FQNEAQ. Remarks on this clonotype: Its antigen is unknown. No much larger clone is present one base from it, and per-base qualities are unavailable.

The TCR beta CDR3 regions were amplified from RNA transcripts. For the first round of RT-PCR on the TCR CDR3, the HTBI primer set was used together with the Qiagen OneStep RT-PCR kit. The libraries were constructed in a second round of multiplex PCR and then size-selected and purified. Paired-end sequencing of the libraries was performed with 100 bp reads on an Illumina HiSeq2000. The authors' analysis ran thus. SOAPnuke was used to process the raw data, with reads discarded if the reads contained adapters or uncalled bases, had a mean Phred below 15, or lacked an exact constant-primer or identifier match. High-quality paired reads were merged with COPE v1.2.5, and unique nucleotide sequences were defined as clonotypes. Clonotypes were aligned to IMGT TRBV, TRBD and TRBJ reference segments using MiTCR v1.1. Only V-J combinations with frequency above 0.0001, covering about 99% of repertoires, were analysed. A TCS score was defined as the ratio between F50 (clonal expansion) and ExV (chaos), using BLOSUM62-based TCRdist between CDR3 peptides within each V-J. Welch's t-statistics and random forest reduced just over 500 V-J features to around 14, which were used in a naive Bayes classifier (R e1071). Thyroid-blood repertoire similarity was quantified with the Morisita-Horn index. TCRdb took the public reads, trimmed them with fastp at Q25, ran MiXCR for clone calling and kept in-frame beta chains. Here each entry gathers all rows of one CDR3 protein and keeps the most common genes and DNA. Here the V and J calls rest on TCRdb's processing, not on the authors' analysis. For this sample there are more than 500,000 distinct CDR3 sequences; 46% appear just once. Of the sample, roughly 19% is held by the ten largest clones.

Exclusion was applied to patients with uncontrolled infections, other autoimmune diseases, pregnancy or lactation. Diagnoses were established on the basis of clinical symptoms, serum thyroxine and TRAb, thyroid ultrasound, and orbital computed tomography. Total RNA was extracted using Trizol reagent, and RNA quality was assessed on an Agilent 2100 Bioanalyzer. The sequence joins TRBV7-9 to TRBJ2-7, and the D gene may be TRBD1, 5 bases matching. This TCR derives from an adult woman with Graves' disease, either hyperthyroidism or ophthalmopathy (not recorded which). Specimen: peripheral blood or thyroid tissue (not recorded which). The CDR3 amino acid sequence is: CASTPGLGAEQYF. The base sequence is TGTGCCAGCACCCCCGGTTTAGGGGCCGAGCAGTACTTC. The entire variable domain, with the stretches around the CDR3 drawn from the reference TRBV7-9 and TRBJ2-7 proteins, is DTGVSQNPRHKITKRGQNVTFRCDPISEHNRLYWYRQTLGQGPEFLTYFQNEAQLEKSRLLSDRFSAERPKGSFSTLEIQRTEQGDSAMYLCASTPGLGAEQYFGPGTRLTVT.